This T cell receptor (beta chain) came from a study of CD8 T cells in Susac syndrome. CD8+ and CD4+ T cells circulating in blood were sequenced for TCR beta. Control patients had untreated stable or active relapsing-remitting multiple sclerosis by revised McDonald criteria. TEMRA cells were FACS-enriched, unlike CD8+ and CD4+ T cells, which were negatively isolated. Trimming pared 4 bases from V and 7 bases from J, leaving 23 bases between. This CDR3 is built from 16 residues. Germline V CDR1 and CDR2: SGHAT, FQNNGV. RNA totalling about 0.45 to 1 ug underwent reverse transcription with random hexamers. The amplification used immunoSEQ multiplex PCR on TCR beta CDR3; it spanned 54 Vbeta and 13 Jbeta. Each CDR3 protein gets one entry after TCRdb re-called the immunoSEQ multiplex PCR reads with MiXCR. The sample shows 250,000 to 300,000 distinct CDR3 sequences, approximately 85% of them seen only once.

The chain combines TRBV11-2 with TRBJ2-7; weak D call: TRBD1 (5 bases). The sequenced sample consisted of CD8+ T cells from PBMCs. This clonotype originated in a human donor with multiple sclerosis. CDR3 in DNA: TGTGCCAGCAGCTCCGAGGCCTGGCAGGGTGGGTGGGAGCAGTACTTC. The encoded protein is CASSSEAWQGGWEQYF.